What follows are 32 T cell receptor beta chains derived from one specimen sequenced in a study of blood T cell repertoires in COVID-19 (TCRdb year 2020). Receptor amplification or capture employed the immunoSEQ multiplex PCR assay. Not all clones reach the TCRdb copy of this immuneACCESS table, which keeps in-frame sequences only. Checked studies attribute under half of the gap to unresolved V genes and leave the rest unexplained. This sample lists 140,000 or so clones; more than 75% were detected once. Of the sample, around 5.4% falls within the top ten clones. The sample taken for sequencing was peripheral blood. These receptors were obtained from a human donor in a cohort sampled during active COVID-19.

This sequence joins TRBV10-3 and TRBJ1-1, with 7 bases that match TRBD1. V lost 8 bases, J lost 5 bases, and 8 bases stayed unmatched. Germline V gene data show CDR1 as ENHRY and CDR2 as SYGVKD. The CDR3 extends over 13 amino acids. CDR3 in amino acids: CAIGSVQGTEAFF. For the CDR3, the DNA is TGTGCCATCGGTTCAGTACAGGGGACTGAAGCTTTCTTT.

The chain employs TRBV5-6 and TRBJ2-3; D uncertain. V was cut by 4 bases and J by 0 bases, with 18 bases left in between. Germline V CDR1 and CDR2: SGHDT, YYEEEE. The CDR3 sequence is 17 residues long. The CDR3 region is CASSVPLSRTSTDTQYF. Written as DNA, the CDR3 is TGTGCCAGCAGCGTCCCACTATCCCGTACTAGCACAGATACGCAGTATTTT. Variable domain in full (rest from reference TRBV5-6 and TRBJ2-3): DAGVTQSPTHLIKTRGQQVTLRCSPKSGHDTVSWYQQALGQGPQFIFQYYEEEERQRGNFPDRFSGHQFPNYSSELNVNALLLGDSALYLCASSVPLSRTSTDTQYFGPGTRLTVL.

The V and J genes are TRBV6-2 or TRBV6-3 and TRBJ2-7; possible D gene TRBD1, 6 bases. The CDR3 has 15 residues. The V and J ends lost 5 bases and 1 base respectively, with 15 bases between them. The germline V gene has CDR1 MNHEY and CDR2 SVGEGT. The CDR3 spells CASSKAQGLSYEQYF. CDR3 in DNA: TGTGCCAGCAGTAAGGCACAGGGCTTATCCTACGAGCAGTACTTC.

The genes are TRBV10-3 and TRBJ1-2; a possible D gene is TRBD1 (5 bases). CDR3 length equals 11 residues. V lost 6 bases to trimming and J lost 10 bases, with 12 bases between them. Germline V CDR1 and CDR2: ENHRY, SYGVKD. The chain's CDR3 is CAIRQGPYYTF. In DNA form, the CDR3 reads TGTGCCATCAGGCAGGGTCCCTACTACACCTTC.

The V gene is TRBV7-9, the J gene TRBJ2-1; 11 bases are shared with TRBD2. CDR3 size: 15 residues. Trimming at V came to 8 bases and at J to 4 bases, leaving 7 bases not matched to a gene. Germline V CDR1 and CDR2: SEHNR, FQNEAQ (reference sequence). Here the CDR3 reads CASGPTSGSYNEQFF. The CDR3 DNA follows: TGTGCCAGCGGCCCCACTAGCGGGAGTTACAATGAGCAGTTCTTC.

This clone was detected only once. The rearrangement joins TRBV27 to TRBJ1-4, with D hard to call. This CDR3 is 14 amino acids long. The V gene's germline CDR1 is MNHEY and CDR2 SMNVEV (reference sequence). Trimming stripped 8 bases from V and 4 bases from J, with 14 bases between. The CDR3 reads CASRRAGINEKLFF. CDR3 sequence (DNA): TGTGCCAGCCGCCGGGCGGGAATTAATGAAAAACTGTTTTTT.

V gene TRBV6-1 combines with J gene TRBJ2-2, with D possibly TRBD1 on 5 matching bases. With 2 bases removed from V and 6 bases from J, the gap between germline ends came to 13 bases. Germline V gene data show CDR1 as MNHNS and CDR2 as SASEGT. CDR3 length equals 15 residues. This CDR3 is CASSELAGYAGELFF. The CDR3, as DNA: TGTGCCAGCAGTGAACTGGCAGGGTATGCCGGGGAGCTGTTTTTT.

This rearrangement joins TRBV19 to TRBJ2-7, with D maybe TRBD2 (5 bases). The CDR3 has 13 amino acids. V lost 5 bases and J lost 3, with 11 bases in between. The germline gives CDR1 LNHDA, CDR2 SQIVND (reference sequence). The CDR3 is CASSPSGYYEQYF. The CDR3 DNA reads TGTGCCAGTAGTCCGAGCGGATACTACGAGCAGTACTTC.

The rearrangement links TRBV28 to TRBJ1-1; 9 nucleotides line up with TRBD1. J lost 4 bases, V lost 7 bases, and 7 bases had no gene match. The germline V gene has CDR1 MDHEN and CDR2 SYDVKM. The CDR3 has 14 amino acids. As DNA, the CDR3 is TGTGCCAGCACCAACGACAGGGGGGGCACTGAAGCTTTCTTT. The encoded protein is CASTNDRGGTEAFF. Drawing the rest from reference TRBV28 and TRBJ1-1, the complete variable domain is DVKVTQSSRYLVKRTGEKVFLECVQDMDHENMFWYRQDPGLGLRLIYFSYDVKMKEKGDIPEGYSVSREKKERFSLILESASTNQTSMYLCASTNDRGGTEAFFGQGTRLTVV.

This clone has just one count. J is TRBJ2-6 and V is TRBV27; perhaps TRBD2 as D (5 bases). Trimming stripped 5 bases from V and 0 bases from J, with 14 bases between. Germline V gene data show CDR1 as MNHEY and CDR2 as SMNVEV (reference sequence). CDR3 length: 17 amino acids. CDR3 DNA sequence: TGTGCCAGCAGTCCCCGGACTGATTACTCTGGGGCCAACGTCCTGACTTTC. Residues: CASSPRTDYSGANVLTF.

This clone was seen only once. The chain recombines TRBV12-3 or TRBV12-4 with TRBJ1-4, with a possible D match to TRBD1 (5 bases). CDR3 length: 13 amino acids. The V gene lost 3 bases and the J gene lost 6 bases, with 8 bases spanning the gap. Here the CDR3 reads CASSFRGDEKLFF. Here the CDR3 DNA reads TGTGCCAGCAGTTTTCGGGGGGATGAAAAACTGTTTTTT.

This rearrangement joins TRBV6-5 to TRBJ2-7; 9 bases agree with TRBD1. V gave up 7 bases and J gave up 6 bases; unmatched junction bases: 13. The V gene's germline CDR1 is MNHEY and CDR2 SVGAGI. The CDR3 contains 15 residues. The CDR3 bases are TGTGCCAGCAACAAACGCGGACAGGGGTTTTCCGAGCAGTACTTC. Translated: CASNKRGQGFSEQYF.

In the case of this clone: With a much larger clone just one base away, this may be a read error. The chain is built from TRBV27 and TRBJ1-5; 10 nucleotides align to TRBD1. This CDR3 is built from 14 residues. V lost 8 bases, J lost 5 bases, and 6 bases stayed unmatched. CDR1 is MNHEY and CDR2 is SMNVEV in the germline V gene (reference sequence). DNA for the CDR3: TGTGCCAGCTCCGACAGGGGGCCCGATCAGCCCCAGCATTTT. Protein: CASSDRGPDQPQHF.

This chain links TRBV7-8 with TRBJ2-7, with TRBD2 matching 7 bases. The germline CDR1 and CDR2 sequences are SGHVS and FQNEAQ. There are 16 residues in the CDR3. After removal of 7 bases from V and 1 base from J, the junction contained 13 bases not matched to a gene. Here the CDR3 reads CASTYRVASGSYEQYF. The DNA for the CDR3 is TGTGCCAGCACCTATAGGGTAGCTAGCGGATCCTACGAGCAGTACTTC.

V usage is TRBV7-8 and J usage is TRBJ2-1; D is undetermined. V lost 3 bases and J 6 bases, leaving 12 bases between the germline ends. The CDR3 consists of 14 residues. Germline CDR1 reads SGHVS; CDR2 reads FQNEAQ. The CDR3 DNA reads TGTGCCAGCAGCTTGGTCCGCACTATCAATGAGCAGTTCTTC. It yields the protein CASSLVRTINEQFF. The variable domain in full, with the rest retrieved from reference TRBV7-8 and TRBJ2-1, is GAGVSQSPRYKVAKRGQDVALRCDPISGHVSLFWYQQALGQGPEFLTYFQNEAQLDKSGLPSDRFFAERPEGSVSTLKIQRTQQEDSAVYLCASSLVRTINEQFFGPGTRLTVL.

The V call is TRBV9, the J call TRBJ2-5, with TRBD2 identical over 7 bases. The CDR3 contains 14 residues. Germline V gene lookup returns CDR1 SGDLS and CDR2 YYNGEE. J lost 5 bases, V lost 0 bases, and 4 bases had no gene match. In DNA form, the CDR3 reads TGTGCCAGCAGCGTAGCTTTCGGGGGGGAGACCCAGTACTTC. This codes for CASSVAFGGETQYF.

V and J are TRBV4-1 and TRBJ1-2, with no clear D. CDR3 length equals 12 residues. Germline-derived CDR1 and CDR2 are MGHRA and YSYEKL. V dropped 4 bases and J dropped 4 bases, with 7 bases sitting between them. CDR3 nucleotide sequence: TGCGCCAGCAGCCCCGCAGGCTATGGCTACACCTTC. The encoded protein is CASSPAGYGYTF.

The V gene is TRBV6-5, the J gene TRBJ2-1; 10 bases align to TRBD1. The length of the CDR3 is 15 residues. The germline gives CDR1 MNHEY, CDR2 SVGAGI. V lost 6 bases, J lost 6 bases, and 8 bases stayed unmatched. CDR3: CASSGRQGASNEQFF. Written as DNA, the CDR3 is TGTGCCAGCAGCGGTCGACAGGGGGCAAGCAATGAGCAGTTCTTC.

Here the CDR3 reads CATGTSNEQFF. The CDR3 bases are TGTGCCACCGGGACTAGCAATGAGCAGTTCTTC. This chain joins TRBV10-3 and TRBJ2-1; 8 nucleotides match TRBD2. From germline, CDR1 is ENHRY and CDR2 SYGVKD. CDR3 size: 11 residues. Trimming took 10 bases from V and 6 from J; bases not matched to a gene: 2.

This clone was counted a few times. The chain's CDR3 is CASSLSAGGYEQYF. CDR3 in DNA: TGTGCCAGCAGTTTAAGTGCGGGAGGTTACGAGCAGTACTTC. This rearrangement joins TRBV27 to TRBJ2-7; 8 bases agree with TRBD2. Germline V lookup: CDR1 MNHEY, CDR2 SMNVEV (reference sequence). CDR3 size: 14 residues. Trimming removed 2 bases from V and 4 bases from J; junction bases left unmatched: 4.

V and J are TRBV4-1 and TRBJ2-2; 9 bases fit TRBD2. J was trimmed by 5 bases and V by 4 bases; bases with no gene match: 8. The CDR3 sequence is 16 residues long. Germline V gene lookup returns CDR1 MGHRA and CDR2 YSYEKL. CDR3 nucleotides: TGCGCCAGCAGCCCCGGACTAGCGAGAGGGACCGGGGAGCTGTTTTTT. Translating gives CASSPGLARGTGELFF.

In DNA form, the CDR3 reads TGTGCCACTGGACAGGAGAGCCACACCGGGGAGCTGTTTTTT. This gives the protein CATGQESHTGELFF. V usage is TRBV10-3 and J usage is TRBJ2-2; 7 bases are shared with TRBD1. Losses at the gene ends were 10 bases for V and 3 bases for J; bases not matched to a gene: 8. This CDR3 region has 14 residues. Germline V lookup: CDR1 ENHRY, CDR2 SYGVKD.

CDR3 coding DNA: TGTGCCAGCTCCCATGGGGCCAGCAATGGGGATACGCAGTATTTT. It yields the protein CASSHGASNGDTQYF. The chain combines TRBV18 with TRBJ2-3; D may be TRBD1 (5 bases). The V gene's germline CDR1 is KGHSH and CDR2 LQKENI. With 6 bases removed from V and 6 bases from J, the gap between germline ends came to 19 bases. The CDR3 contains 15 residues.

The CDR3 reads CATSRDYRTGANTEAFF. CDR3 nucleotide sequence: TGTGCCACCAGCAGAGATTATAGGACAGGAGCGAACACTGAAGCTTTCTTT. The chain is built from TRBV15 and TRBJ1-1; 7 bases are shared with TRBD1. Germline V gives CDR1 LNHNV, CDR2 YYDKDF (reference sequence). Trimming cost V 0 bases and J 1 base; bases outside gene matches: 8. The CDR3 totals 17 residues.

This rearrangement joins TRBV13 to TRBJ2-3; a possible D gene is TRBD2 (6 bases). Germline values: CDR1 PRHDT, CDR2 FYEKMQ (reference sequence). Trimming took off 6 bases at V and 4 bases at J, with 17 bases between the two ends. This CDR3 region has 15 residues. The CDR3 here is CASRLSGGGADTQYF. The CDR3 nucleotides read TGTGCCAGCAGACTTTCCGGGGGTGGTGCAGATACGCAGTATTTT.

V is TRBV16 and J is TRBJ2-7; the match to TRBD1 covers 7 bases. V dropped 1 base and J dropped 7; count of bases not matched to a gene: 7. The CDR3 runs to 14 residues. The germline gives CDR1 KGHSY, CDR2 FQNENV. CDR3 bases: TGTGCCAGCAGCCAATGGACAGGCGCCTTTGAGCAGTACTTC. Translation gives CASSQWTGAFEQYF.

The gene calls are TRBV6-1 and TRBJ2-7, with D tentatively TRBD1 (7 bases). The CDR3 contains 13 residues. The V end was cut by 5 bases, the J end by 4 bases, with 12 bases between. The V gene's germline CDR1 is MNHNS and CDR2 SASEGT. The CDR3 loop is CASSLQGGYEQYF. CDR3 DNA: TGTGCCAGCAGTTTGCAGGGGGGTTACGAGCAGTACTTC.

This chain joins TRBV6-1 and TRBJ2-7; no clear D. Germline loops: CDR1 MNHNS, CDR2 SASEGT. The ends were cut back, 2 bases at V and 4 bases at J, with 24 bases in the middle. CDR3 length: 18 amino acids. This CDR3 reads CASSENRGSGNLPYEQYF. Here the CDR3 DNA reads TGTGCCAGCAGTGAAAACCGAGGATCGGGTAACCTTCCATACGAGCAGTACTTC.

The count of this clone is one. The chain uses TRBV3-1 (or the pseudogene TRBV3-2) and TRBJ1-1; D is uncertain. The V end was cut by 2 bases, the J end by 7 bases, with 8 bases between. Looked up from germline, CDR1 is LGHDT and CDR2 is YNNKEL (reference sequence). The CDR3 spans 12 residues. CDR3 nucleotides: TGTGCCAGCAGCCAAACGGTGAATGAAGCTTTCTTT. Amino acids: CASSQTVNEAFF.

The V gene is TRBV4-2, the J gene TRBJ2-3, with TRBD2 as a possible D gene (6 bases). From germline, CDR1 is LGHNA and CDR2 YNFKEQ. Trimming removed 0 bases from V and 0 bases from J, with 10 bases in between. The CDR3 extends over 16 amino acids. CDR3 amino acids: CASSQERTKSTDTQYF. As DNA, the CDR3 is TGTGCCAGCAGCCAAGAAAGGACTAAGAGCACAGATACGCAGTATTTT.

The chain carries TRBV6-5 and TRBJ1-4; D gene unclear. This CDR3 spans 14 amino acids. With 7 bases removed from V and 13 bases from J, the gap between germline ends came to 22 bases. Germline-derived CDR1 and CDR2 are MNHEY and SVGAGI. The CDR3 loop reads CASKLVQRTTGLFF. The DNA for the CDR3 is TGTGCCAGCAAGTTGGTTCAGCGTACCACGGGACTGTTTTTT.

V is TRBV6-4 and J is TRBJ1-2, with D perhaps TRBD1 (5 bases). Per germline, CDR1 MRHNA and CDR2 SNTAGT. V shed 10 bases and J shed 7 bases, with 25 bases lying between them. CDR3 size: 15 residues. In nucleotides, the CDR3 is TGTGCCAAAATAGACGTCTCCGGGGGAATCACTGGCTACACCTTC. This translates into CAKIDVSGGITGYTF.